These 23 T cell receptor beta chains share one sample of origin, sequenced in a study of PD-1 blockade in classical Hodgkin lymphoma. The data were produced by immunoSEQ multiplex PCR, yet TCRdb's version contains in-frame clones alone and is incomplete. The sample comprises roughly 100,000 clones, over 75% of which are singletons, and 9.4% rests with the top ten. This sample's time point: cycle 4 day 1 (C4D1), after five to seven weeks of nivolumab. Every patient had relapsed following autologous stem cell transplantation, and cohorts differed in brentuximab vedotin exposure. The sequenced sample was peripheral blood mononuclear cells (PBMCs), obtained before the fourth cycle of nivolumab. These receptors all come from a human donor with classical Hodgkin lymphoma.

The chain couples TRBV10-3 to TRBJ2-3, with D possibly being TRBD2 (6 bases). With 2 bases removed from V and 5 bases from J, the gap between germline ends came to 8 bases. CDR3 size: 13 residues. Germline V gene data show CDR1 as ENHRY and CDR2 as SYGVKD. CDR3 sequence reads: CAISEGGEDTQYF. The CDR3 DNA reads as TGTGCCATCAGTGAGGGAGGGGAAGATACGCAGTATTTT.

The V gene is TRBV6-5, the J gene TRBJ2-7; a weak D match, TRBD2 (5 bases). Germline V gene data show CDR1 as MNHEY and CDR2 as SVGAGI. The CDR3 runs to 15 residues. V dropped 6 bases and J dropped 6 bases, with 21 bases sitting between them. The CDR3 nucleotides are TGTGCCAGCAGCCACAAGACGAGGGCGGGCGGCGAGCAGTACTTC. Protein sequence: CASSHKTRAGGEQYF.

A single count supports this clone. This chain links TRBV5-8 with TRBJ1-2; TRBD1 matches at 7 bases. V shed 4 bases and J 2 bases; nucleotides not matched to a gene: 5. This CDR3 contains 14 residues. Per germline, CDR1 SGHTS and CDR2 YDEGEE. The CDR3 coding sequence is TGTGCCAGCAGCCAGGGGGGAGGGAACTATGGCTACACCTTC. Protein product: CASSQGGGNYGYTF.

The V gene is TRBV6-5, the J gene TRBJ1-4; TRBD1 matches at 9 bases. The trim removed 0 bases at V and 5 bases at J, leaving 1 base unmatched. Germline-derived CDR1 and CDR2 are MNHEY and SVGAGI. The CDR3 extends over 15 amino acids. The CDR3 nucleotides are TGTGCCAGCAGTTACTCTGGGACAGGGAATGAAAAACTGTTTTTT. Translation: CASSYSGTGNEKLFF.

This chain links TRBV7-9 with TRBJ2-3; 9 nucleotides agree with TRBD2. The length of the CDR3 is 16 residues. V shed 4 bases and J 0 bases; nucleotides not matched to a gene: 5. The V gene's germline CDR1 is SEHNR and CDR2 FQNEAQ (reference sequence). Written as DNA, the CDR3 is TGTGCCAGCAGCTCTCGGACTAGCGTTAGCACAGATACGCAGTATTTT. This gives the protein CASSSRTSVSTDTQYF.

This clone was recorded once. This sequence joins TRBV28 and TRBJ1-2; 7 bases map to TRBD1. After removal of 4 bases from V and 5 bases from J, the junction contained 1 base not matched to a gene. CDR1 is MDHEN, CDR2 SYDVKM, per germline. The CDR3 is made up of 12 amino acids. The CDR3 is CASSSGGYGYTF. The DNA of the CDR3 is TGTGCCAGCAGTTCAGGGGGGTATGGCTACACCTTC.

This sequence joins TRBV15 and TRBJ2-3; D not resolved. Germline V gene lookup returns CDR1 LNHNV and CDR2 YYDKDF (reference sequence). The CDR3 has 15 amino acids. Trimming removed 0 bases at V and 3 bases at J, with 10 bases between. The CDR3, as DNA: TGTGCCACCAGCAGAGATATCGGCAGTACAGATACGCAGTATTTT. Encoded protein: CATSRDIGSTDTQYF.

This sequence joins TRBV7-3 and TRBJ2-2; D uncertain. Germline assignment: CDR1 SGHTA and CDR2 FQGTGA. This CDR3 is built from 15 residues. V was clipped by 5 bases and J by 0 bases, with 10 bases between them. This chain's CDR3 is CASSPGIPNTGELFF. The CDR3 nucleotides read TGTGCCAGCAGCCCCGGAATCCCGAACACCGGGGAGCTGTTTTTT.

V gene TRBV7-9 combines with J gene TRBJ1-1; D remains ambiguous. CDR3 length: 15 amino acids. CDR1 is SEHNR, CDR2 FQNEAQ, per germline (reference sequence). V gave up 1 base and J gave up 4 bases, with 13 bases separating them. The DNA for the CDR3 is TGTGCCAGCAGCTTAGGGGATTTGTGGAGCACTGAAGCTTTCTTT. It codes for CASSLGDLWSTEAFF.

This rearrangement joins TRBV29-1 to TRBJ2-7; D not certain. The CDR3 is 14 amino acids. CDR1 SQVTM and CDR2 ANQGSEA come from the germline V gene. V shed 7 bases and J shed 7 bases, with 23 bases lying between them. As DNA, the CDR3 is TGCAGCGGAGGAGAAACCTTGACCTTACGAGAGCAGTACTTC. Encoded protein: CSGGETLTLREQYF.

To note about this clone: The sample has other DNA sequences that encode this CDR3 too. CDR3 protein: CASSPGSTGELFF. The CDR3 DNA follows: TGTGCCAGCTCACCGGGGTCCACCGGGGAGCTGTTTTTT. J is TRBJ2-2 and V is TRBV18, with D hard to call. Germline-derived CDR1 and CDR2 are KGHSH and LQKENI. This CDR3 comprises 13 residues. Trimming shortened V by 3 bases and J by 4 bases, and 6 bases separated the two germline ends.

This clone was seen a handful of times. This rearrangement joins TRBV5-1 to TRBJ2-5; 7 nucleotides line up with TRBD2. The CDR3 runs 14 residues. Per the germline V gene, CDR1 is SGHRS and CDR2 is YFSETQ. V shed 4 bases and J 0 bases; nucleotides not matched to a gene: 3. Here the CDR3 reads CASSRGLDQETQYF. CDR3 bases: TGCGCCAGCAGCCGTGGACTAGACCAAGAGACCCAGTACTTC.

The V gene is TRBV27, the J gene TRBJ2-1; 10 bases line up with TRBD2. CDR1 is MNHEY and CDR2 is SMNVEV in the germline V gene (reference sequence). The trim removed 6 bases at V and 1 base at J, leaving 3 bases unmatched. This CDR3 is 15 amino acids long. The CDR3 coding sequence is TGTGCCAGCAGGTGGACTAGCGGATCCTACAATGAGCAGTTCTTC. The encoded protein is CASRWTSGSYNEQFF.

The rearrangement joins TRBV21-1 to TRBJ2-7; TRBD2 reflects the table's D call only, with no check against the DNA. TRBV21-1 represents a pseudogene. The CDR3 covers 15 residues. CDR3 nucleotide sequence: TGTGCCAGCAGTCCTCTAGCGGGGAACCCCTACGAGCAGTACTTC. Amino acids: CASSPLAGNPYEQYF.

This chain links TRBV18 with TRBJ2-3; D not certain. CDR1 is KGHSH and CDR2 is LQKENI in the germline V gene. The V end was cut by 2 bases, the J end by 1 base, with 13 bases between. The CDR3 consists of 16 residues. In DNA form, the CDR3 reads TGTGCCAGCTCACCAATTCGGAACACCCGCACAGATACGCAGTATTTT. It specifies CASSPIRNTRTDTQYF.

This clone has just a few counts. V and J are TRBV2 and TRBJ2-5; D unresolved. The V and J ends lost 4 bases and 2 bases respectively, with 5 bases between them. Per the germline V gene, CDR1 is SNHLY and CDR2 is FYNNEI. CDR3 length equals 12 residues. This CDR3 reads CASSAYQETQYF. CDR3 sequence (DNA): TGTGCCAGCAGTGCCTATCAAGAGACCCAGTACTTC. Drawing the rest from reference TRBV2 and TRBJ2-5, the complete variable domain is EPEVTQTPSHQVTQMGQEVILRCVPISNHLYFYWYRQILGQKVEFLVSFYNNEISEKSEIFDDQFSVERPDGSNFTLKIRSTKLEDSAMYFCASSAYQETQYFGPGTRLLVL.

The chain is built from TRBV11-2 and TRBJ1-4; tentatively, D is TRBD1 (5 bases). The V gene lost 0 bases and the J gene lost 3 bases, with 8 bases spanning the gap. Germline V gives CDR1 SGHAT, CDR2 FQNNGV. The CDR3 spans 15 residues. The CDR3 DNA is TGTGCCAGCAGCTTAGACGGGACCGCTAATGAAAAACTGTTTTTT. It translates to CASSLDGTANEKLFF.

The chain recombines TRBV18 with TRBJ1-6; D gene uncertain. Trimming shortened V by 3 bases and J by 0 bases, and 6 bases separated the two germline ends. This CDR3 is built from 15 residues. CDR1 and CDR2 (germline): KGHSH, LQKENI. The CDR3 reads CASSPRDSYNSPLHF. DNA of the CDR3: TGTGCCAGCTCACCGAGGGACTCCTATAATTCACCCCTCCACTTT.

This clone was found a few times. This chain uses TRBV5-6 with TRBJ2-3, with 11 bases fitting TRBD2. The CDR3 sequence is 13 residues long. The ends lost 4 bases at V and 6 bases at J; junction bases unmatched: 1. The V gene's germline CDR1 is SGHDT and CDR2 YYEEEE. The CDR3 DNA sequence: TGTGCCAGCAGCGGGACTAGCGGTGATACGCAGTATTTT. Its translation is CASSGTSGDTQYF. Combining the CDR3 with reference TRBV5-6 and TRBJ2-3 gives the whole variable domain DAGVTQSPTHLIKTRGQQVTLRCSPKSGHDTVSWYQQALGQGPQFIFQYYEEEERQRGNFPDRFSGHQFPNYSSELNVNALLLGDSALYLCASSGTSGDTQYFGPGTRLTVL.

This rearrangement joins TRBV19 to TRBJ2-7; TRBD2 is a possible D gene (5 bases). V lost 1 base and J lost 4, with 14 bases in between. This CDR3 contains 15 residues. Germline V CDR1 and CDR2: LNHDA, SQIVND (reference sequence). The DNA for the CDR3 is TGTGCCAGTAGTATAGGTGGGAGTCGGTGGTACGAGCAGTACTTC. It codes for CASSIGGSRWYEQYF.

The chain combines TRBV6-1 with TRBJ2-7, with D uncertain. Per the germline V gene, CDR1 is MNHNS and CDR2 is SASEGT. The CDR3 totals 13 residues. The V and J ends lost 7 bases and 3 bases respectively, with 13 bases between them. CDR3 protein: CASNEYRDYEQYF. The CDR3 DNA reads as TGTGCCAGCAACGAGTATAGGGACTACGAGCAGTACTTC.

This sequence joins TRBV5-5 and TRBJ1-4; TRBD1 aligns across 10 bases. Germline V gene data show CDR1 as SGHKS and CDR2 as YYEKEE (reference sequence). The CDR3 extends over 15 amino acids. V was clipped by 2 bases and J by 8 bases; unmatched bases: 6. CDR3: CASSFSDRGREKLFF. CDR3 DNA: TGTGCCAGCAGCTTCTCGGACAGGGGGAGGGAAAAACTGTTTTTT.

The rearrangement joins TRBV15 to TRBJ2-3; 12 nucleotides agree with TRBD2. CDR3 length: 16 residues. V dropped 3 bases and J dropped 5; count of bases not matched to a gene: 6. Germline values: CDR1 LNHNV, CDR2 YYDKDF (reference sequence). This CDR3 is CATSSRLAGEGDTQYF. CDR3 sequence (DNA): TGTGCCACCAGCAGCCGACTAGCGGGAGAGGGAGATACGCAGTATTTT.